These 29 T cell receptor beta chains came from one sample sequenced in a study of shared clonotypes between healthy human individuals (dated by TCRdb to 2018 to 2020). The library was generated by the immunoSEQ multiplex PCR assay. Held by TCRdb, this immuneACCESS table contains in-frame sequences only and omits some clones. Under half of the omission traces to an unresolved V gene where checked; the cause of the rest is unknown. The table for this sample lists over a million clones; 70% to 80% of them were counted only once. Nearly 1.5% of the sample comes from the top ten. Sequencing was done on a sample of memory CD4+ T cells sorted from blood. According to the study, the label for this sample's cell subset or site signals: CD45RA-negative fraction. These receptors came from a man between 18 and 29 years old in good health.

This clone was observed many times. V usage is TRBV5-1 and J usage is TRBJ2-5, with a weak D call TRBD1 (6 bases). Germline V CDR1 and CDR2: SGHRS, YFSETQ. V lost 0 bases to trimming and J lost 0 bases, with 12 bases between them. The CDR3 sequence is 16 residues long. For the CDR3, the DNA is TGCGCCAGCAGCTTGGGAGACAGGCCGTACCAAGAGACCCAGTACTTC. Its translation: CASSLGDRPYQETQYF. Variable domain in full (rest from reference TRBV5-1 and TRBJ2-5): KAGVTQTPRYLIKTRGQQVTLSCSPISGHRSVSWYQQTPGQGLQFLFEYFSETQRNKGNFPGRFSGRQFSNSRSEMNVSTLELGDSALYLCASSLGDRPYQETQYFGPGTRLLVL.

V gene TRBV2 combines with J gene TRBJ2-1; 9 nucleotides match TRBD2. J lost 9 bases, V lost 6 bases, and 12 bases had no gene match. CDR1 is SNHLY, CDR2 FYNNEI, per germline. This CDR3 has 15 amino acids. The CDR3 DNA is TGTGCCAGCAGCCCTTCGGCGGGGGGGCTTGGTGAGCAGTTCTTC. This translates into CASSPSAGGLGEQFF.

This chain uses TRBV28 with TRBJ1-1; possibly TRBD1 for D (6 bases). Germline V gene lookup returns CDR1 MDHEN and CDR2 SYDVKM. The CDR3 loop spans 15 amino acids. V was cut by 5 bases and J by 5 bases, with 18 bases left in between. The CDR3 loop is CASSLGGAGKTEAFF. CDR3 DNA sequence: TGTGCCAGCAGTCTAGGGGGGGCCGGGAAGACTGAAGCTTTCTTT.

The CDR3 nucleotides are TGCGCCAGCAGTGTGGGGCTAGGGCAGCCCCAGCATTTT. It encodes CASSVGLGQPQHF. This rearrangement joins TRBV10-1 to TRBJ1-5, with D perhaps matching TRBD1 (5 bases). CDR1 is WNHNN and CDR2 is SYGVQD in the germline V gene (reference sequence). The CDR3 length is 13 residues. V lost 4 bases, J lost 7 bases, and 11 bases lay in between.

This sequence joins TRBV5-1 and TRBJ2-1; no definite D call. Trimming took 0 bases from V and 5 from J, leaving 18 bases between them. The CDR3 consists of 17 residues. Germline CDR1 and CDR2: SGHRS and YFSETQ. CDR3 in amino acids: CASSLANRVREDNEQFF. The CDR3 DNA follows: TGCGCCAGCAGCTTGGCCAATAGGGTCCGAGAGGACAATGAGCAGTTCTTC. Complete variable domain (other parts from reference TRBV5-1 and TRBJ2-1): KAGVTQTPRYLIKTRGQQVTLSCSPISGHRSVSWYQQTPGQGLQFLFEYFSETQRNKGNFPGRFSGRQFSNSRSEMNVSTLELGDSALYLCASSLANRVREDNEQFFGPGTRLTVL.

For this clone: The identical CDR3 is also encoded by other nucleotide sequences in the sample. This chain's CDR3 is CASSSGQNTGELFF. In nucleotides, the CDR3 is TGTGCCAGCAGCTCGGGACAGAACACCGGGGAGCTGTTTTTT. The chain couples TRBV7-3 to TRBJ2-2; D is perhaps TRBD1 (6 bases). V lost 4 bases to trimming and J lost 1 base, with 7 bases between them. CDR3 length: 14 residues. Germline lookup yields CDR1 SGHTA and CDR2 FQGTGA.

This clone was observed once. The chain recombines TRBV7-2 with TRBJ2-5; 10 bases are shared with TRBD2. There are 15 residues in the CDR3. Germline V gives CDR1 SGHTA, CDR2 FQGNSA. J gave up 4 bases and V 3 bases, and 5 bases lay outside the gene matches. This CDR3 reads CASSFVAGGAETQYF. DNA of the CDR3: TGTGCCAGCAGCTTTGTAGCGGGAGGAGCAGAGACCCAGTACTTC. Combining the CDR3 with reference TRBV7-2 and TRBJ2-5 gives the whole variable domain GAGVSQSPSNKVTEKGKDVELRCDPISGHTALYWYRQSLGQGLEFLIYFQGNSAPDKSGLPSDRFSAERTGGSVSTLTIQRTQQEDSAVYLCASSFVAGGAETQYFGPGTRLLVL.

The CDR3 loop reads CSVLHDRGGNTIYF. DNA for the CDR3: TGCAGCGTTCTCCACGACAGGGGCGGAAACACCATATATTTT. The genes are TRBV29-1 and TRBJ1-3, with 8 bases lining up with TRBD1. Looked up from germline, CDR1 is SQVTM and CDR2 is ANQGSEA. With V trimmed by 5 bases and J by 4 bases, 7 bases remained unmatched. The CDR3 loop spans 14 amino acids. Filled out from reference TRBV29-1 and TRBJ1-3, the complete variable domain reads SAVISQKPSRDICQRGTSLTIQCQVDSQVTMMFWYRQQPGQSLTLIATANQGSEATYESGFVIDKFPISRPNLTFSTLTVSNMSPEDSSIYLCSVLHDRGGNTIYFGEGSWLTVV.

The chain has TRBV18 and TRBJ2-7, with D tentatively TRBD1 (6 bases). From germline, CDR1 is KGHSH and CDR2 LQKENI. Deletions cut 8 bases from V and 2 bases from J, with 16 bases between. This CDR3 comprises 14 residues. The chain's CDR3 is CASTTAGAAYEQYF. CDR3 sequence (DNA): TGTGCCAGCACCACCGCAGGGGCGGCCTACGAGCAGTACTTC.

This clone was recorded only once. CDR3 coding DNA: TGTGCCAGCAGTTATTCCGGGACCCAGTACTTC. Residues: CASSYSGTQYF. This chain joins TRBV6-6 and TRBJ2-7; D unclear. TRBJ2-5 matches the DNA end more closely, so the J call is doubtful. The germline gives CDR1 MNHNY, CDR2 SVGAGI (reference sequence). CDR3 length: 11 residues.

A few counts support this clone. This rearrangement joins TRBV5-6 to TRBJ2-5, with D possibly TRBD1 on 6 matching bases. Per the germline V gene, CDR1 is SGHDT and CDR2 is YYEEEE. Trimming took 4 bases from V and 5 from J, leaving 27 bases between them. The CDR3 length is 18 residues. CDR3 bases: TGTGCCAGCAGCCGTACCTTTGTGGACAGCATGGATTGGGAGACCCAGTACTTC. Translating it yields CASSRTFVDSMDWETQYF. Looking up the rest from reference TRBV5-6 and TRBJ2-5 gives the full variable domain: DAGVTQSPTHLIKTRGQQVTLRCSPKSGHDTVSWYQQALGQGPQFIFQYYEEEERQRGNFPDRFSGHQFPNYSSELNVNALLLGDSALYLCASSRTFVDSMDWETQYFGPGTRLLVL.

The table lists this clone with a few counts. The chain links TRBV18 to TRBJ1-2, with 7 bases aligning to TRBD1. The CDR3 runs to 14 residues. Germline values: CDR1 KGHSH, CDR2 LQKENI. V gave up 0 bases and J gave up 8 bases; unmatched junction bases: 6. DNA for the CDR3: TGTGCCAGCTCACCACCGGACAGGATAAAAGGCTACACCTTC. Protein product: CASSPPDRIKGYTF.

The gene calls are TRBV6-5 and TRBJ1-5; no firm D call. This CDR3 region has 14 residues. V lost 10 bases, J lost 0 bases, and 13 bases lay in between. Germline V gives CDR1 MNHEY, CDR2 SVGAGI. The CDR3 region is CANLAGYSNQPQHF. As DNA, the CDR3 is TGTGCCAACCTCGCAGGTTATAGCAATCAGCCCCAGCATTTT.

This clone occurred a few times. CDR3 sequence (DNA): TGCGCCAGCAGAGGATCCTCGGGCACTGAAGCTTTCTTT. Its protein is CASRGSSGTEAFF. This rearrangement joins TRBV5-1 to TRBJ1-1; D ambiguous. The CDR3 has 13 residues. Trimming shortened V by 5 bases and J by 4 bases, and 12 bases separated the two germline ends. Per the germline V gene, CDR1 is SGHRS and CDR2 is YFSETQ.

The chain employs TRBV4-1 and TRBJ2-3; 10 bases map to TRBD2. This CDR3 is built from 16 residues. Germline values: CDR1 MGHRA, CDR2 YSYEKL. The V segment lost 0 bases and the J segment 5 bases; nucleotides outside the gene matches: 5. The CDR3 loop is CASSQDASGSGDTQYF. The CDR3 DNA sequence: TGCGCCAGCAGCCAAGACGCTAGCGGGAGTGGAGATACGCAGTATTTT.

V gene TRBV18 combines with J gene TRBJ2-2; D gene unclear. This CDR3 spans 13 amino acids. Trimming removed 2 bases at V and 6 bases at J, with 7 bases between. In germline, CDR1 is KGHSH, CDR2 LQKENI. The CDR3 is CASSPLLPGELFF. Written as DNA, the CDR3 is TGTGCCAGCTCACCATTACTTCCCGGGGAGCTGTTTTTT.

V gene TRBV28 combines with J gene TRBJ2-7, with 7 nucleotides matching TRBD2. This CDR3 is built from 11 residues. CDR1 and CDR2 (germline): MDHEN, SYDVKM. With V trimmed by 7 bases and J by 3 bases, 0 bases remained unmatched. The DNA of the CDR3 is TGTGCCAGCACTAGCGGCTACGAGCAGTACTTC. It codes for CASTSGYEQYF.

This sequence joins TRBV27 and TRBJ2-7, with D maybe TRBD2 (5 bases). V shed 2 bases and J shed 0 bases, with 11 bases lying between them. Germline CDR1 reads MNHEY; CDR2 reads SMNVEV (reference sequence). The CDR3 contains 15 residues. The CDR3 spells CASSLVGLSSYEQYF. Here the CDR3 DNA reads TGTGCCAGCAGTTTAGTAGGACTCAGCTCCTACGAGCAGTACTTC.

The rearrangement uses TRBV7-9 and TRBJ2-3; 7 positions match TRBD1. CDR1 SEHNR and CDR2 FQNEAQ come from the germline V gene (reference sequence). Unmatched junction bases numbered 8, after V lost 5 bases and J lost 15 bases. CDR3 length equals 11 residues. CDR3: CASSPGTVGYF. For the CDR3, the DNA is TGTGCCAGCAGCCCCGGGACAGTAGGATATTTT.

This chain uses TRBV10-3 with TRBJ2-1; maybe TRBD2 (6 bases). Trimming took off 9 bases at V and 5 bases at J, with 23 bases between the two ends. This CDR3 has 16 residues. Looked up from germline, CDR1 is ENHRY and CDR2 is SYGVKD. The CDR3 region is CAIGASVLLRDNEQFF. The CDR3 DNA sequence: TGTGCCATAGGAGCTAGCGTCCTTTTGAGGGACAATGAGCAGTTCTTC.

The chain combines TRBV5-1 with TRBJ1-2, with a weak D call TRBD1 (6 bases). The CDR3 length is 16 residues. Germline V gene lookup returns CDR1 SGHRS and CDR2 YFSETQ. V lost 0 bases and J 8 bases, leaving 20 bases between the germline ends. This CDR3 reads CASSLGQVAPIGGYTF. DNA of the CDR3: TGCGCCAGCAGCTTGGGACAGGTAGCCCCTATCGGGGGCTACACCTTC.

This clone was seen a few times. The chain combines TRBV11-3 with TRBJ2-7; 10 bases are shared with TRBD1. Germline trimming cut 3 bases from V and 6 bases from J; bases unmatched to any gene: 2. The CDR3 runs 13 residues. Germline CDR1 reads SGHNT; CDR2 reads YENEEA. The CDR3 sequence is CASSFGTGVEQYF. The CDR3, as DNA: TGTGCCAGCAGCTTCGGGACAGGGGTCGAGCAGTACTTC.

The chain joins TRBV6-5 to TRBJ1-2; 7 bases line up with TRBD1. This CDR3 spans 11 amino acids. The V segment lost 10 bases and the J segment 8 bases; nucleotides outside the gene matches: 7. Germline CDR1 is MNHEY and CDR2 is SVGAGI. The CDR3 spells CATQGVWGYTF. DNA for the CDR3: TGTGCCACCCAGGGGGTTTGGGGCTACACCTTC.

CDR3 region: CASSVEPPGAGEGGNEQFF. The CDR3 DNA reads as TGTGCCAGCAGCGTAGAGCCCCCGGGAGCGGGAGAGGGGGGCAATGAGCAGTTCTTC. The V call is TRBV9, the J call TRBJ2-1; TRBD2 agrees at 8 bases. This CDR3 region has 19 residues. Looked up from germline, CDR1 is SGDLS and CDR2 is YYNGEE. V was clipped by 0 bases and J by 6 bases; unmatched bases: 17.

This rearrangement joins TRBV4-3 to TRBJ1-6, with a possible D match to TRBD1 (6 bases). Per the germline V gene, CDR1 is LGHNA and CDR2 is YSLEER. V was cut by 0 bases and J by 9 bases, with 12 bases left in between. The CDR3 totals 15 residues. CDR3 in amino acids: CASSQERGSSSPLHF. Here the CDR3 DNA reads TGCGCCAGCAGCCAAGAGAGGGGGAGCAGTTCACCCCTCCACTTT.

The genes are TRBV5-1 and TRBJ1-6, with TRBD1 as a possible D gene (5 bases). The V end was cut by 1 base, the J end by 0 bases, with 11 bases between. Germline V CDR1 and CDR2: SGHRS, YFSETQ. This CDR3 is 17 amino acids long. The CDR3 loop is CASSLTEGNSYNSPLHF. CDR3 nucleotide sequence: TGCGCCAGCAGCTTGACAGAGGGGAACTCCTATAATTCACCCCTCCACTTT. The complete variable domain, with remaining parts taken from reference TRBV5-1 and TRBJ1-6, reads KAGVTQTPRYLIKTRGQQVTLSCSPISGHRSVSWYQQTPGQGLQFLFEYFSETQRNKGNFPGRFSGRQFSNSRSEMNVSTLELGDSALYLCASSLTEGNSYNSPLHFGNGTRLTVT.

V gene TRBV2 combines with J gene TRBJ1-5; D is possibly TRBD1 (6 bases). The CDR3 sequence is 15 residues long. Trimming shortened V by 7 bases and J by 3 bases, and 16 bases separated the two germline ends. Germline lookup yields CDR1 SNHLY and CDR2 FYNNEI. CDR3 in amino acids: CASTGQPGNNQPQHF. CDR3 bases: TGTGCCAGCACCGGACAGCCGGGGAACAATCAGCCCCAGCATTTT.

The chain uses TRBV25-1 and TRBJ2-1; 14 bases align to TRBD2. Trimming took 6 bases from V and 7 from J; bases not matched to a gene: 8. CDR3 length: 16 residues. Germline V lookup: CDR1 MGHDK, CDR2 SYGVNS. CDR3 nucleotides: TGTGCCAGCAGCCGTGGGACTAGCGGGAGAAGAAATGAGCAGTTCTTC. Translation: CASSRGTSGRRNEQFF.

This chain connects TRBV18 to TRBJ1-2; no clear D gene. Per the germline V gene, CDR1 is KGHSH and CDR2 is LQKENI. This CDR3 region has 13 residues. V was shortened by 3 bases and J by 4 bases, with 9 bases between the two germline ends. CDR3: CASSPQNIYGYTF. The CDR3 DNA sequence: TGTGCCAGCTCACCCCAGAATATCTATGGCTACACCTTC.